Included here is one T cell receptor beta chain sequence, with context. Its cognate antigen is unknown. The healthy adult donors were HIV-negative and reported no recent acute infections or vaccinations. Trimming stripped 5 bases from V and 7 bases from J, with 9 bases between. This CDR3 is 13 amino acids long. Germline CDR1 and CDR2: MNHEY and SVGAGI. This sample is part of a study of shared clonotypes between healthy human individuals. Study-level results: Generally, estimated richness proved larger in naive subsets than it did in memory subsets. Rarefaction demonstrated incomplete sorted-subset sequencing despite large depth.

Methods used by the authors: ImmunoSEQ only sent back junction sequences with no quality scores, so filtering was done differently. Clones were sequenced by immunoSEQ multiplex PCR, and TCRdb holds only the in-frame ones, with some missing. V, J and clone size reflect that table, while D and trimming were determined from the DNA. This table has approximately 2.5 million clones, 93% appearing once. V and J are TRBV6-5 and TRBJ1-6; D is possibly TRBD1 (6 bases). Sequenced: naive CD4+ T cells from PBMCs. This sample's subset: CD45RA+ positively selected. This clonotype originated in a man aged 18 to 29 in good health. Some clones in this sample may be carry-over from other donors' samples. The CDR3 DNA follows: TGTGCCAGCAGTCAGGACAGCAATTCACCCCTCCACTTT. Translating it yields CASSQDSNSPLHF.